The 15 T cell receptor beta chains below all came from one sample that was sequenced in a study of T cell responses to AZD1222 COVID-19 vaccine. The protocol was immunoSEQ multiplex PCR, while the TCRdb copy is restricted to in-frame clones and leaves out a portion. Here the sample spans some 150,000 clones, over 85% being singletons. The material was peripheral blood, obtained on day 0 of AZD1222 vaccination. All receptors derive from an adult in good health.

The chain uses TRBV5-4 and TRBJ2-1; 14 bases match TRBD2. V lost 2 bases and J lost 7; bases outside the gene matches: 5. The CDR3 covers 16 residues. From germline, CDR1 is SGHNT and CDR2 YYREEE (reference sequence). The CDR3 here is CASSLGTSGSGNEQFF. The CDR3, as DNA: TGTGCCAGCAGCTTAGGGACTAGCGGGAGTGGTAATGAGCAGTTCTTC.

The chain uses TRBV4-1 and TRBJ1-2; possible D gene TRBD1, 6 bases. This CDR3 spans 16 amino acids. Germline V gives CDR1 MGHRA, CDR2 YSYEKL. The V end lost 0 bases, the J end lost 4 bases, and 15 bases lay between the germline ends. The CDR3 coding sequence is TGCGCCAGCAGCCAAGAATCGGGGGGGGCTGGCTATGGCTACACCTTC. Residues: CASSQESGGAGYGYTF.

This rearrangement joins TRBV14 to TRBJ2-1; D is perhaps TRBD1 or TRBD2 (5 bases each). Germline V gene data show CDR1 as SGHDN and CDR2 as FVKESK. The length of the CDR3 is 13 residues. Between the trimmed V and J ends, which lost 0 bases and 9 bases, there was a span of 9 bases. CDR3 loop: CASSQDRAGEQFF. For the CDR3, the DNA is TGTGCCAGCAGCCAAGACAGGGCGGGTGAGCAGTTCTTC.

This sequence joins TRBV2 and TRBJ2-7; 14 bases fit TRBD2. The V gene end was trimmed by 9 bases and the J gene end by 2 bases; junction bases not matched to a gene: 3. The CDR3 is 14 residues long. CDR1 and CDR2 (germline): SNHLY, FYNNEI. The CDR3 region is CASGTSGSPYEQYF. The DNA for the CDR3 is TGTGCCAGTGGGACTAGCGGGAGCCCCTACGAGCAGTACTTC.

V is TRBV7-9 and J is TRBJ2-1, with 9 bases fitting TRBD2. Germline loops: CDR1 SEHNR, CDR2 FQNEAQ (reference sequence). Unmatched junction bases numbered 4, after V lost 2 bases and J lost 8 bases. This CDR3 spans 14 amino acids. The CDR3 DNA reads TGTGCCAGCAGCTTATGGGGCGGGAGGGATGAGCAGTTCTTC. Amino acid sequence: CASSLWGGRDEQFF.

The rearrangement joins TRBV4-2 to TRBJ1-2; possible D gene TRBD1, 5 bases. CDR1 LGHNA and CDR2 YNFKEQ come from the germline V gene. V lost 4 bases and J 8 bases, leaving 17 bases between the germline ends. The CDR3 consists of 14 residues. The CDR3 loop reads CASSPFVGAEGYTF. CDR3 nucleotide sequence: TGTGCCAGCAGCCCCTTTGTAGGGGCGGAGGGCTACACCTTC.

This rearrangement joins TRBV3-1 (or the pseudogene TRBV3-2) to TRBJ1-1, with D perhaps TRBD1 (6 bases). The CDR3 is made up of 14 amino acids. Germline V gene data show CDR1 as LGHDT and CDR2 as YNNKEL (reference sequence). V gave up 5 bases and J gave up 2 bases, with 12 bases separating them. The CDR3 spells CASSKDGGNTEAFF. Here the CDR3 DNA reads TGTGCCAGCAGCAAGGATGGGGGCAACACTGAAGCTTTCTTT.

The genes are TRBV28 and TRBJ1-6; D is perhaps TRBD1 (5 bases). The germline CDR1 and CDR2 sequences are MDHEN and SYDVKM. The V end was cut by 3 bases, the J end by 6 bases, with 9 bases between. The CDR3 extends over 14 amino acids. This chain's CDR3 is CASSFVRVNSPLHF. The CDR3 bases are TGTGCCAGCAGTTTTGTCAGGGTTAATTCACCCCTCCACTTT.

This chain joins TRBV6-1 and TRBJ2-1, with D hard to call. Germline assignment: CDR1 MNHNS and CDR2 SASEGT. This CDR3 is built from 13 residues. V shed 3 bases and J shed 4 bases, with 7 bases lying between them. Here the CDR3 reads CASSENDYNEQFF. CDR3 coding DNA: TGTGCCAGCAGTGAGAACGATTACAATGAGCAGTTCTTC.

In this sample, this clone turned up many times. The genes are TRBV2 and TRBJ2-7; 9 bases are shared with TRBD1. CDR3 length: 13 residues. Germline values: CDR1 SNHLY, CDR2 FYNNEI. Trimming took 8 bases from V and 3 from J; bases not matched to a gene: 5. CDR3 bases: TGTGCCAGCGGGGACAGGGTAAGCTACGAGCAGTACTTC. It codes for CASGDRVSYEQYF.

CDR3 sequence (DNA): TGTGCCAGCAGCTTAGAGGGGGGGCTTGGTCAGCCCCAGCATTTT. Translating it yields CASSLEGGLGQPQHF. The chain recombines TRBV7-8 with TRBJ1-5; tentatively, D is TRBD1 (6 bases). CDR1 is SGHVS, CDR2 FQNEAQ, per germline. Trimming left V 1 base short and J 6 bases short, with 13 bases between. The CDR3 extends over 15 amino acids.

V gene TRBV6-5 combines with J gene TRBJ1-2, with D unclear. Trimming shortened V by 7 bases and J by 4 bases, and 13 bases separated the two germline ends. Germline V CDR1 and CDR2: MNHEY, SVGAGI. The CDR3 contains 13 residues. CDR3 nucleotide sequence: TGTGCCAGCACCCCCGCGGGCGGCTATGGCTACACCTTC. It is translated as CASTPAGGYGYTF.

The gene calls are TRBV29-1 and TRBJ2-7; TRBD2 matches 7 bases. The CDR3 is 13 residues long. With V trimmed by 2 bases and J by 3 bases, 4 bases remained unmatched. Germline CDR1 and CDR2: SQVTM and ANQGSEA. CDR3 sequence reads: CSVELAENYEQYF. CDR3 in DNA: TGCAGCGTTGAACTAGCGGAAAACTACGAGCAGTACTTC.

This chain links TRBV5-1 with TRBJ2-7; a possible D gene is TRBD1 (5 bases). V was cut by 5 bases and J by 3 bases, with 15 bases left in between. The CDR3 is made up of 14 amino acids. In germline, CDR1 is SGHRS, CDR2 YFSETQ. The chain's CDR3 is CASRGQGSNYEQYF. CDR3 sequence (DNA): TGCGCCAGCAGAGGGCAGGGATCCAACTACGAGCAGTACTTC.

The chain combines TRBV24-1 with TRBJ2-3, with D tentatively TRBD1 (6 bases). The germline V and J ends were trimmed by 6 bases and 1 base, with 13 bases remaining between them. Germline V lookup: CDR1 KGHDR, CDR2 SFDVKD. CDR3 length: 15 residues. CDR3 protein: CATSLGAARTDTQYF. CDR3 nucleotide sequence: TGTGCCACCAGTCTGGGGGCAGCTCGCACAGATACGCAGTATTTT.